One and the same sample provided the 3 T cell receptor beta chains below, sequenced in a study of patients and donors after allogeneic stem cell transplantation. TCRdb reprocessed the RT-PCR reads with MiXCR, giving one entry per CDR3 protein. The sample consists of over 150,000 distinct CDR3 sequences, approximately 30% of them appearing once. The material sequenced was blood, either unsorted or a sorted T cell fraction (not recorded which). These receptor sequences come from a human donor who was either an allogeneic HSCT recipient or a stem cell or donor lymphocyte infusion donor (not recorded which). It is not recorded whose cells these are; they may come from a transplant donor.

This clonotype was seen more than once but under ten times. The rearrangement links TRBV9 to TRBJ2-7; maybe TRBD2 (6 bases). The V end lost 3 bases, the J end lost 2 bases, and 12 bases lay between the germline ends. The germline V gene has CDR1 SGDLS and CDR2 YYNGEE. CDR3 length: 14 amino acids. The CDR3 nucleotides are TGTGCCAGCAGCGGCCGGGACTTTCCCTACGAGCAGTACTTC. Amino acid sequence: CASSGRDFPYEQYF.

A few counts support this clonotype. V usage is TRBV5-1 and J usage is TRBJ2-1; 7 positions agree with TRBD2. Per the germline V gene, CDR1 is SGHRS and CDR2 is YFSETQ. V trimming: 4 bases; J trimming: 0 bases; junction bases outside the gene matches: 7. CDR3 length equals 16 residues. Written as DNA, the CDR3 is TGCGCCAGCAGCGGCCTAGCGGAGAGCTCCTACAATGAGCAGTTCTTC. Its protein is CASSGLAESSYNEQFF. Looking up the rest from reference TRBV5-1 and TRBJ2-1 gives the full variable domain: KAGVTQTPRYLIKTRGQQVTLSCSPISGHRSVSWYQQTPGQGLQFLFEYFSETQRNKGNFPGRFSGRQFSNSRSEMNVSTLELGDSALYLCASSGLAESSYNEQFFGPGTRLTVL.

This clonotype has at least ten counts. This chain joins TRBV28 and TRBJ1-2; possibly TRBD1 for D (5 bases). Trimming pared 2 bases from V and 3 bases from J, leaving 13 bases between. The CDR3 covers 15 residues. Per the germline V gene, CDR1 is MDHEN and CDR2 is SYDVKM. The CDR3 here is CASSLISGSYYGYTF. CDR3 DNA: TGTGCCAGCAGTTTAATTTCAGGGAGCTACTATGGCTACACCTTC.